The 9 T cell receptor beta chains below were found in one sample sequenced in a study of cytomegalovirus exposure and HLA in healthy donors. PCR involved 60 Vbeta and 13 Jbeta primers. Clones were sequenced by immunoSEQ multiplex PCR, and TCRdb holds only the in-frame ones, with some missing. The repertoire holds about 120,000 clones, with 77% as singletons. Sequencing input: PBMCs. All receptors come from a male donor in good health and CMV-seropositive.

The chain combines TRBV27 with TRBJ1-1; 8 bases line up with TRBD1. With 3 bases clipped from V and 5 bases from J, the junction kept 8 bases outside the gene matches. The CDR3 totals 15 residues. From germline, CDR1 is MNHEY and CDR2 SMNVEV (reference sequence). CDR3 amino acids: CASSFTGGAKTEAFF. As DNA, the CDR3 is TGTGCCAGCAGTTTCACAGGGGGAGCGAAGACTGAAGCTTTCTTT.

Only a few counts were recorded for this clone. This chain uses TRBV6-1 with TRBJ1-4; 8 bases are shared with TRBD1. V was pared by 3 bases and J by 8 bases, with 8 bases of the junction left unmatched. This CDR3 is built from 15 residues. CDR1 and CDR2 from the germline V gene are MNHNS and SASEGT. CDR3 sequence (DNA): TGTGCCAGCAGTGAGGTCCCCGGACAGGGAGAAAAACTGTTTTTT. It encodes CASSEVPGQGEKLFF.

The chain couples TRBV5-1 to TRBJ2-6, with TRBD1 identical over 8 bases. V was pared by 0 bases and J by 1 base, with 9 bases of the junction left unmatched. The CDR3 is 19 amino acids. CDR1 and CDR2 from the germline V gene are SGHRS and YFSETQ. The CDR3 sequence: CASSLVKGQGGSGANVLTF. DNA of the CDR3: TGCGCCAGCAGCTTGGTAAAAGGACAGGGAGGATCTGGGGCCAACGTCCTGACTTTC.

As regards this clone: A read error may account for a junction end that differs from germline. This chain joins TRBV7-9 and TRBJ1-1; maybe TRBD1 (6 bases). The germline V gene has CDR1 SEHNR and CDR2 FQNEAQ (reference sequence). CDR3 length: 19 amino acids. CDR3 in amino acids: CSSSLLREGRGRVWTEAFF. The CDR3, as DNA: TGTTCCAGCAGCCTACTCAGAGAGGGCAGGGGAAGAGTATGGACTGAAGCTTTCTTT.

This rearrangement joins TRBV5-1 to TRBJ2-1, with 11 bases fitting TRBD2. After removal of 5 bases from V and 3 bases from J, the junction contained 4 bases not matched to a gene. Germline values: CDR1 SGHRS, CDR2 YFSETQ. The CDR3 covers 15 residues. This CDR3 is CASSSGLADYNEQFF. The CDR3 nucleotides are TGCGCCAGCAGTTCGGGACTAGCGGACTACAATGAGCAGTTCTTC.

The rearrangement joins TRBV7-9 to TRBJ2-3; 9 positions match TRBD2. The trim removed 2 bases at V and 2 bases at J, leaving 8 bases unmatched. This CDR3 comprises 17 residues. Germline CDR1 reads SEHNR; CDR2 reads FQNEAQ (reference sequence). CDR3 sequence: CASSLMGGGANTDTQYF. The CDR3 DNA reads TGTGCCAGCAGCTTAATGGGCGGGGGGGCCAACACAGATACGCAGTATTTT.

This sequence joins TRBV7-2 and TRBJ2-7, with TRBD1 identical over 7 bases. Germline CDR1 reads SGHTA; CDR2 reads FQGNSA. There are 13 residues in the CDR3. V gave up 5 bases and J gave up 5 bases; unmatched junction bases: 6. The CDR3 sequence is CASSRLDRNEQYF. CDR3 bases: TGTGCCAGCAGCCGTCTGGACAGGAACGAGCAGTACTTC.

The V call is TRBV30, the J call TRBJ2-7; D is undetermined. The V end lost 4 bases, the J end lost 7 bases, and 14 bases lay between the germline ends. This CDR3 spans 12 amino acids. The V gene's germline CDR1 is GTSNPN and CDR2 SVGIG (reference sequence). The CDR3 is CAWNTQAREQYF. The CDR3 coding sequence is TGTGCCTGGAATACACAAGCTAGGGAGCAGTACTTC.

This clone appeared a single time. This chain links TRBV10-2 with TRBJ2-3, with D perhaps TRBD2 (5 bases). The V gene lost 2 bases and the J gene lost 2 bases, with 8 bases spanning the gap. The CDR3 spans 14 residues. The germline V gene has CDR1 WSHSY and CDR2 SAAADI. CDR3 bases: TGCGCCAGCAGTGAGCCACTAGTCACAGATACGCAGTATTTT. Protein sequence: CASSEPLVTDTQYF.